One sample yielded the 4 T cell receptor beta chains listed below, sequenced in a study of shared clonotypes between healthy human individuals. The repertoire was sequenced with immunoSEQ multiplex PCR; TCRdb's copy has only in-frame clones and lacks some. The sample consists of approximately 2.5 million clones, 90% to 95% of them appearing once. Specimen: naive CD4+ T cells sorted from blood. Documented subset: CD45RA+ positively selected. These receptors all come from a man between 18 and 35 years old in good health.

CDR3 region: CASSETGEVTEAFF. CDR3 in DNA: TGCGCCAGCAGTGAAACGGGGGAGGTCACTGAAGCTTTCTTT. The chain joins TRBV10-1 to TRBJ1-1; perhaps TRBD1 as D (5 bases). The CDR3 loop spans 14 amino acids. Germline CDR1 reads WNHNN; CDR2 reads SYGVQD (reference sequence). V lost 3 bases and J 4 bases, leaving 12 bases between the germline ends.

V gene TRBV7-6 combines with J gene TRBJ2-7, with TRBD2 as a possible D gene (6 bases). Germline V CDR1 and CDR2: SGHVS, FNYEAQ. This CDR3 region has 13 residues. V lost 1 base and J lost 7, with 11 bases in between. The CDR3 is CASSLGEVAEQYF. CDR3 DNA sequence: TGTGCCAGCAGCTTAGGGGAGGTAGCTGAGCAGTACTTC.

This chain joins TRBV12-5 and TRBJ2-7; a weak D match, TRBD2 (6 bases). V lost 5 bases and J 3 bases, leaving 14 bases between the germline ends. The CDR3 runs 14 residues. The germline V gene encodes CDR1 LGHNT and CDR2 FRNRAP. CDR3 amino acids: CASGRSGLSYEQYF. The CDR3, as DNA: TGTGCTAGTGGTCGATCGGGACTCAGCTACGAGCAGTACTTC. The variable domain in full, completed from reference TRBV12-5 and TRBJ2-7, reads DARVTQTPRHKVTEMGQEVTMRCQPILGHNTVFWYRQTMMQGLELLAYFRNRAPLDDSGMPKDRFSAEMPDATLATLKIQPSEPRDSAVYFCASGRSGLSYEQYFGPGTRLTVT.

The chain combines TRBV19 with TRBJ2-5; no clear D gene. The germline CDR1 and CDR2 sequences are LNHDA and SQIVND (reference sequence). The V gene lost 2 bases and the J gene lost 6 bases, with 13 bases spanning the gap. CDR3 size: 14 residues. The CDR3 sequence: CASSIWKDVKTQYF. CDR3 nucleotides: TGTGCCAGTAGTATATGGAAGGACGTAAAGACCCAGTACTTC. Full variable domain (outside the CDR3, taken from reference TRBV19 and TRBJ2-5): DGGITQSPKYLFRKEGQNVTLSCEQNLNHDAMYWYRQDPGQGLRLIYYSQIVNDFQKGDIAEGYSVSREKKESFPLTVTSAQKNPTAFYLCASSIWKDVKTQYFGPGTRLLVL.